The sequence of this TCR beta chain was determined in a study of molecular identifiers for immune sequencing clone quantification. Generation of bulk TCR libraries relied on previously described methods and listed TCR primers. Each CDR3 protein is one row after TCRdb ran MiXCR on the PCR reads. The sample has fewer than 75,000 distinct CDR3 sequences, roughly 17% seen once. This clonotype was observed at least ten times. Sequenced material: naive CD8+ T cells from blood, with Jurkat cell RNA spiked in. Described subset: FACS-sorted CD8+CD4-CCR7+CD45RA+ naive T cells. This receptor was obtained from a human donor in good health. Some libraries in this study had Jurkat cell RNA spiked in.

In nucleotides, the CDR3 is TGCAGTGCCCGATCGGACAGGAGTAATCAGCCCCAGCATTTT. This gives the protein CSARSDRSNQPQHF. This chain joins TRBV20-1 and TRBJ1-5, with TRBD1 identical over 7 bases. The J segment lost 4 bases and the V segment lost 6 bases, leaving 9 bases of the junction unmatched. This CDR3 is 14 amino acids long. The germline gives CDR1 DFQATT, CDR2 SNEGSKA (reference sequence).